The sequence of this T cell receptor beta chain was determined in a study of cytomegalovirus exposure and HLA in healthy donors. Study-level information: Roughly 80 million unique TCRs from HLA-typed donors made up an early data release. Overall study findings and caveats: Reportedly, diagnosis of cytomegalovirus status by the classifier showed high specificity and sensitivity.

The CDR3 loop spans 14 amino acids. Germline loops: CDR1 SGHDT, CDR2 YYEEEE. Losses at the gene ends were 5 bases for V and 5 bases for J; bases not matched to a gene: 10. Of note for this clone: Its antigen is unknown.

The PCR made use of 60 Vbeta and 13 Jbeta primers. Libraries were prepared by immunoSEQ multiplex PCR; TCRdb keeps only in-frame clonotypes and omits some of them. The table for this sample gives around 100,000 clones. The specimen sequenced was PBMCs. This TCR derives from a man aged 30 to 45 in good health and CMV-seronegative. V is TRBV5-6 and J is TRBJ2-7; 7 bases line up with TRBD1. CDR3 in DNA: TGTGCCAGCAGACCGTACAGGGGATTCAACGAGCAGTACTTC. This encodes CASRPYRGFNEQYF.